This T cell receptor (beta chain) was sequenced during a study of T and B cells in COVID-19 patients. As for the study in general: Critical illness requiring mechanical ventilation or extracorporeal membrane oxygenation affected 12 of 20 active-infection patients.

TRB rearrangements were amplified by multiplex PCR with BIOMED2 TRB-A/B primers. TCRdb reanalysed the multiplex PCR reads using MiXCR and keeps one entry per CDR3 protein. The sample carries under 2,500 distinct CDR3 sequences, 20% to 25% recorded once. In the case of this clonotype: What it binds is unknown.

From blood, roughly 240-550 ng of genomic DNA served as TRB template. Regarding the study as a whole: Patients with COVID-19 reportedly showed strongly skewed T cell receptor beta variable and joining gene usage.

The receptor was isolated from a human donor with active COVID-19. Sequenced material: blood.

Written as DNA, the CDR3 is TGTGCCAGCAGCTTAGTGACTAGCGGGAATCAGGTTGAGCAGTTCTTC. Translating it yields CASSLVTSGNQVEQFF. The rearrangement links TRBV7-2 to TRBJ2-1; 11 nucleotides match TRBD2. CDR3 size: 16 residues. Trimming removed 1 base from V and 9 bases from J; junction bases left unmatched: 8. Germline CDR1 SGHTA, CDR2 FQGNSA.